A selection of T cell receptor beta chains follows, all from one sample in a study of blood T cell repertoires in COVID-19. Libraries were prepared by immunoSEQ multiplex PCR; TCRdb keeps only in-frame clonotypes and omits some of them. The profile shows 150,000 to 250,000 clones, roughly 84% of them singletons. Material: PBMCs or T cells enriched from blood (not recorded which). The receptors originated from a man aged 40-50 years who had recovered from COVID-19. Each CDR3 is given with its conserved first and last residue. A D gene is named only where the DNA matches it firmly. Clone size appears in some rows only: once, few, many, or a class for an expanded clone.

j_gene	abundance	d_gene	v_gene	CDR3aa	CDR3nt
TRBJ1-1	.	.	TRBV19	CASSNQENTEAFF	TGTGCCAGTAGTAACCAGGAGAACACTGAAGCTTTCTTT
TRBJ1-2	.	TRBD1	TRBV18	CASSPSGQSYGYTF	TGTGCCAGCTCACCCTCGGGACAGAGCTATGGCTACACCTTC
TRBJ1-1	.	.	TRBV4-3	CASSQEVDTAAFF	TGCGCCAGCAGCCAAGAGGTGGACACGGCCGCTTTCTTT
TRBJ2-1	once	TRBD2	TRBV9	CASSATDWAGGHNEQFF	TGTGCCAGCAGCGCCACGGATTGGGCGGGGGGTCACAATGAGCAGTTCTTC
TRBJ2-7	.	.	TRBV7-8	CASNPGQGPRDF	TGTGCCAGCAACCCGGGGCAGGGGCCCAGAGACTTC
TRBJ1-1	.	.	TRBV15	CATSRDRALNTEAFF	TGTGCCACCAGCAGAGACAGGGCATTGAACACTGAAGCTTTCTTT
TRBJ1-4	once	TRBD1	TRBV7-9	CASSPIGQGASNEKLFF	TGTGCCAGCAGCCCTATTGGACAGGGGGCTAGTAATGAAAAACTGTTTTTT
TRBJ1-3	.	.	TRBV14	CASSPRTSGNTIYF	TGTGCCAGCAGCCCTCGGACATCGGGAAACACCATATATTTT
TRBJ2-1	.	TRBD2	TRBV3-1/TRBV3-2	CASSHRTSGISYNEQFF	TGTGCCAGCAGCCACCGGACTAGCGGGATTTCCTACAATGAGCAGTTCTTC
TRBJ1-6	.	.	TRBV6-5	CASSRDTNSPLHF	TGTGCCAGCAGCCGGGACACAAATTCACCCCTCCACTTT
TRBJ2-7	.	TRBD1	TRBV5-1	CASSLGGQGPYEQYF	TGCGCCAGCAGCTTGGGCGGACAGGGACCTTACGAGCAGTACTTC